These T cell receptor beta chains were read from a single sample in a study of circulating and synovial CD4+ cells in juvenile arthritis. The data were produced by immunoSEQ multiplex PCR, yet TCRdb's version contains in-frame clones alone and is incomplete. This table holds around 15,000 clones, about 90% found once. The sequenced sample was CD4+ T cells from blood. These receptor sequences come from a human donor with juvenile idiopathic arthritis. Both conserved end residues are part of each CDR3. Fields, in order: clone size, V gene, J gene, D gene, CDR3 protein, CDR3 DNA. D genes are given only for firm matches. Only some rows state a clone size, as once, few, many or a class for expanded clones.

>.|TRBV4-1|TRBJ1-6|TRBD1
CASSQRASEGANSPLHF
TGCGCCAGCAGCCAACGGGCTAGTGAGGGGGCGAATTCACCCCTCCACTTT
>.|TRBV6-1|TRBJ2-7|TRBD1
CASSTQDRVNEQYF
TGTGCCAGCAGTACCCAGGACAGGGTGAACGAGCAGTACTTC
>.|TRBV27|TRBJ2-7|.
CASSPHGRGWEQYF
TGTGCCAGCAGTCCCCATGGCCGAGGGTGGGAGCAGTACTTC
>.|TRBV7-2|TRBJ2-7|TRBD1
CASSLRTGGAYEQYF
TGTGCCAGCAGCTTGCGAACAGGGGGCGCCTACGAGCAGTACTTC
>.|TRBV27|TRBJ2-7|TRBD2
CASSTKTSYYEQYF
TGTGCCAGCAGTACTAAGACTAGCTATTACGAGCAGTACTTC
>.|TRBV14|TRBJ2-3|.
CASSLLGGGGDTQYF
TGTGCCAGCAGCCTTCTGGGGGGGGGCGGAGATACGCAGTATTTT
>.|TRBV5-1|TRBJ1-1|TRBD1
CASALAGGTEAFF
TGCGCCAGCGCCCTCGCAGGGGGCACTGAAGCTTTCTTT
>.|TRBV5-6|TRBJ2-7|.
CASSFQGEQYF
TGTGCCAGCAGCTTCCAGGGCGAGCAGTACTTC
>.|TRBV7-7|TRBJ1-1|.
CASSLQENTEAFF
TGTGCCAGCAGCTTGCAGGAGAACACTGAAGCTTTCTTT
>.|TRBV5-6|TRBJ2-1|.
CASSLGQFYNEQFF
TGTGCCAGCAGCTTGGGGCAGTTTTACAATGAGCAGTTCTTC
>.|TRBV15|TRBJ2-7|TRBD2
CATSRGGSYEQYF
TGTGCCACCAGCAGAGGCGGGAGCTACGAGCAGTACTTC
>.|TRBV18|TRBJ1-3|TRBD1
CASSQETGTAGNTIYF
TGTGCCAGCTCACAGGAAACCGGGACAGCTGGAAACACCATATATTTT
>.|TRBV30|TRBJ1-2|TRBD1
CAWKDDRQGAYGYTF
TGTGCCTGGAAGGACGACAGACAGGGGGCCTATGGCTACACCTTC
>once|TRBV6-6|TRBJ2-1|TRBD1
CASSPLKTTGYNEQFF
TGTGCCAGCAGTCCACTGAAAACGACAGGGTACAATGAGCAGTTCTTC
>.|TRBV7-9|TRBJ2-1|.
CASSTPPYNEQFF
TGTGCCAGCAGTACACCGCCTTACAATGAGCAGTTCTTC
>.|TRBV6-4|TRBJ1-5|TRBD1
CASRADRGRRNQPQHF
TGTGCCAGCAGAGCCGACAGGGGCCGTAGGAATCAGCCCCAGCATTTT
>.|TRBV30|TRBJ1-3|TRBD1
CAWRRAGTGPGNTIYF
TGTGCCTGGAGAAGGGCAGGGACAGGGCCTGGAAACACCATATATTTT
>.|TRBV7-9|TRBJ2-3|.
CASSLASSTDTQYF
TGTGCCAGCAGCTTAGCTAGTAGCACAGATACGCAGTATTTT
>.|TRBV6-5|TRBJ1-2|.
CASSYQQGDANYGYTF
TGTGCCAGCAGTTACCAACAGGGAGATGCGAACTATGGCTACACCTTC
>.|TRBV5-4|TRBJ2-5|TRBD2
CASSQESRGGLRETQYF
TGTGCCAGCAGCCAAGAATCCCGGGGGGGCCTGAGAGAGACCCAGTACTTC
>.|TRBV19|TRBJ2-5|TRBD1
CASRGQGGETQYF
TGTGCCAGTAGAGGACAGGGAGGAGAGACCCAGTACTTC
>.|TRBV27|TRBJ1-2|TRBD1
CASSVNRLKGASGGYTF
TGTGCCAGCAGTGTAAACCGCCTTAAGGGGGCGTCGGGTGGCTACACCTTC
>.|TRBV5-4|TRBJ2-5|TRBD1
CASSPPTTGQRTQYF
TGTGCCAGCAGCCCCCCCACGACAGGGCAAAGAACCCAGTACTTC
>.|TRBV2|TRBJ1-1|TRBD1
CASSRGPPTEAFF
TGTGCCAGCTCCAGGGGGCCCCCCACTGAAGCTTTCTTT
>.|TRBV10-3|TRBJ2-3|TRBD1
CAISPGQALGDTQYF
TGTGCCATCAGCCCGGGACAGGCCCTTGGAGATACGCAGTATTTT
>.|TRBV6-1|TRBJ2-7|TRBD1
CASKAGQGVYEQYF
TGTGCCAGCAAGGCGGGACAGGGGGTCTACGAGCAGTACTTC
>.|TRBV4-2|TRBJ2-7|.
CASSQEASTLGEQYF
TGTGCCAGCAGCCAAGAGGCTAGCACCCTTGGCGAGCAGTACTTC
>.|TRBV7-2|TRBJ2-5|TRBD2
CASSSGSGSWETQYF
TGTGCCAGCAGCAGTGGCAGCGGGAGTTGGGAGACCCAGTACTTC
>.|TRBV6-4|TRBJ1-1|.
CATRGANTEAFF
TGTGCCACTCGGGGGGCGAACACTGAAGCTTTCTTT
>once|TRBV10-3|TRBJ2-5|TRBD2
CAISELASGGRETQYF
TGTGCCATCAGTGAGCTAGCTAGCGGGGGGAGGGAGACCCAGTACTTC
>.|TRBV27|TRBJ2-2|TRBD1
CASSLAGQVNTGELFF
TGTGCCAGCAGTTTGGCGGGACAGGTGAACACCGGGGAGCTGTTTTTT
>.|TRBV2|TRBJ1-1|.
CASTEGEVEAFF
TGTGCCAGCACCGAAGGAGAGGTTGAAGCTTTCTTT
>.|TRBV5-4|TRBJ2-1|.
CASSVDSSYNEQFF
TGTGCCAGCAGCGTGGACAGCTCCTACAATGAGCAGTTCTTC
>.|TRBV15|TRBJ2-6|TRBD1
CATSRVGTGGSGANVLTF
TGTGCCACCAGCAGAGTTGGGACAGGGGGCTCTGGGGCCAACGTCCTGACTTTC
>.|TRBV6-1|TRBJ1-1|TRBD1
CASSEPRTGTEAFF
TGTGCCAGCAGTGAACCGCGGACAGGCACTGAAGCTTTCTTT
>few|TRBV7-2|TRBJ1-2|.
CASSLNSEYGYTF
TGTGCCAGCAGCTTAAATTCTGAGTATGGCTACACCTTC
>.|TRBV6-5|TRBJ2-2|TRBD2
CASSYSVGGGGGELFF
TGTGCCAGCAGTTACTCGGTCGGCGGGGGGGGCGGGGAGCTGTTTTTT
>.|TRBV11-2|TRBJ2-5|.
CASSPRGAEGETQYF
TGTGCCAGCAGCCCCCGGGGGGCGGAGGGGGAGACCCAGTACTTC
>.|TRBV18|TRBJ2-1|TRBD2
CASSTRLAAYNEQFF
TGTGCCAGCTCAACCCGACTAGCGGCATACAATGAGCAGTTCTTC
>.|TRBV6-5|TRBJ1-1|.
CASSTGRASTEAFF
TGTGCCAGCAGTACAGGGAGGGCTAGTACTGAAGCTTTCTTT
>.|TRBV29-1|TRBJ1-6|.
CSVASTHNSPLHF
TGCAGCGTTGCGTCGACTCATAATTCACCCCTCCACTTT
>.|TRBV4-2|TRBJ2-3|TRBD2
CASSQRTSQGTDTQYF
TGTGCCAGCAGCCAAAGGACTAGCCAAGGCACAGATACGCAGTATTTT
>.|TRBV11-1|TRBJ2-5|.
CASRGDRQAAETQYF
TGTGCCAGTCGGGGAGACCGACAGGCGGCGGAGACCCAGTACTTC
>.|TRBV6-6|TRBJ2-7|TRBD2
CASSYYGTSGSYEQYF
TGTGCCAGCAGTTACTACGGGACTAGCGGGAGCTACGAGCAGTACTTC
>.|TRBV5-1|TRBJ2-3|TRBD2
CASSLTSGGASDTQYF
TGCGCCAGCAGCTTGACTAGCGGGGGGGCCTCAGATACGCAGTATTTT
>few|TRBV9|TRBJ2-2|.
CASSPERLTGELFF
TGTGCCAGCAGCCCCGAGCGTCTGACCGGGGAGCTGTTTTTT
>.|TRBV6-5|TRBJ2-7|TRBD2
CASSGRIAGSYEQYF
TGTGCCAGCAGTGGGAGAATAGCGGGCTCCTACGAGCAGTACTTC
>.|TRBV15|TRBJ1-3|.
CATSRNSGTTGNTIYF
TGTGCCACCAGCAGGAACTCCGGGACAACTGGAAACACCATATATTTT
>.|TRBV6-5|TRBJ2-3|TRBD2
CASIASGGVDTQYF
TGTGCCAGCATTGCCAGCGGGGGGGTAGATACGCAGTATTTT
>.|TRBV5-4|TRBJ2-7|TRBD1
CASSSRQRTGDLEQYF
TGTGCCAGCAGCTCGCGCCAACGGACAGGGGACCTCGAGCAGTACTTC
>.|TRBV7-9|TRBJ2-1|TRBD2
CASSLALAGGHEQFF
TGTGCCAGCAGCTTAGCACTAGCGGGAGGACATGAGCAGTTCTTC
>.|TRBV7-6|TRBJ2-5|TRBD2
CASSLLAGRGETQYF
TGTGCCAGCAGCTTACTAGCGGGTAGGGGAGAGACCCAGTACTTC
>.|TRBV5-8|TRBJ2-6|.
CASSLRTSGANVLTF
TGTGCCAGCAGCCTGCGGACATCCGGGGCCAACGTCCTGACTTTC
>.|TRBV14|TRBJ1-1|.
CASSQVQGEAEAFF
TGTGCCAGCAGCCAAGTACAGGGAGAAGCTGAAGCTTTCTTT
>once|TRBV7-6|TRBJ1-4|TRBD1
CASSYRGRVGEKLFF
TGTGCCAGCAGCTACAGGGGTCGGGTCGGAGAAAAACTGTTTTTT